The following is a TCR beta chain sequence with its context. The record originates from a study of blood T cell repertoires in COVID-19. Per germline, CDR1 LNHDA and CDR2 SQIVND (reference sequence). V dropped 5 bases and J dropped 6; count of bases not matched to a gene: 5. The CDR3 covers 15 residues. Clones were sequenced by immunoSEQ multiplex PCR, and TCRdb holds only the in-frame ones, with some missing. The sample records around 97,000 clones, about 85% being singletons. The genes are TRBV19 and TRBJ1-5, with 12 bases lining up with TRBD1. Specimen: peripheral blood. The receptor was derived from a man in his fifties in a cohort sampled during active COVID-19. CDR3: CASSGDRGPAQPQHF. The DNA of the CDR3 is TGTGCCAGTAGTGGGGACAGGGGGCCGGCTCAGCCCCAGCATTTT.